Ten or more counts support the clone carrying this TCR beta chain. Primed by a sample-barcoded 5' primer and a J-beta primer mix, a second PCR proceeded for 7 to 11 cycles. Template switching added a 12-random-nucleotide identifier to every cDNA molecule. TCRdb fed the 5' RACE reads into MiXCR, producing one record per CDR3 protein. The sample records approximately 1,700,000 distinct CDR3 sequences, roughly 43% being singletons. Isolating PBMCs gave at least 6.5 million of these cells per sample. Total RNA extraction produced at least 6 micrograms (per sample) for the study. These data belong to a study of blood T cells in healthy people across ages. The CDR3 loop spans 13 amino acids. V dropped 4 bases and J dropped 3 bases, with 7 bases sitting between them. Germline V lookup: CDR1 ENHRY, CDR2 SYGVKD.

Sample: blood. The clonotype was recovered from a human donor in good health. The chain carries TRBV10-3 and TRBJ1-5; a weak D match, TRBD1 (5 bases). CDR3 protein: CAISAGFNQPQHF. The CDR3 coding sequence is TGTGCCATCAGTGCAGGGTTCAATCAGCCCCAGCATTTT.